The next 8 T cell receptor beta chains were all read from a single sample in a study of tumor T cells in aggressive B-cell lymphoma. TCRdb's table, derived via immunoSEQ multiplex PCR, lists solely in-frame clones and lacks some. The sample includes 3,900 or so clones, 86% seen only once; the top ten take around 3.5%. Material for sequencing was tumor tissue. These receptor sequences come from an adult with diffuse large B cell lymphoma.

V gene TRBV7-3 combines with J gene TRBJ2-1; the D is unclear. Trimming removed 1 base from V and 8 bases from J, with 12 bases in between. This CDR3 contains 14 residues. The germline V gene encodes CDR1 SGHTA and CDR2 FQGTGA. The CDR3 DNA sequence: TGTGCCAGCAGCTTAATTGTTAGCTCCCATGAGCAGTTCTTC. Translating it yields CASSLIVSSHEQFF.

The rearrangement uses TRBV5-1 and TRBJ2-5; 11 bases match TRBD1. Judging by the DNA end, TRBJ2-7 fits better; the J call may be wrong. The CDR3 length is 16 residues. Per germline, CDR1 SGHRS and CDR2 YFSETQ. The CDR3 DNA reads as TGCGCCAGCAGCCCCGGACAGGGGGCTATTCCCCACGAGCAGTACTTC. This translates into CASSPGQGAIPHEQYF.

J is TRBJ2-3 and V is TRBV18; TRBD1 aligns across 7 bases. The ends lost 4 bases at V and 2 bases at J; junction bases unmatched: 3. The CDR3 has 14 residues. Germline V gene sequence: CDR1 KGHSH, CDR2 LQKENI. The CDR3 DNA follows: TGTGCCAGCTCACTGGGACAGCCCACAGATACGCAGTATTTT. Translated, it gives CASSLGQPTDTQYF.

The rearrangement uses TRBV7-6 and TRBJ2-3; TRBD2 matches at 13 bases. J gave up 3 bases and V 4 bases, and 4 bases lay outside the gene matches. The germline CDR1 and CDR2 sequences are SGHVS and FNYEAQ. The CDR3 is 16 residues long. The CDR3 protein is CASSYRGLAGTDTQYF. The CDR3, as DNA: TGTGCCAGCAGCTACCGGGGACTAGCGGGGACAGATACGCAGTATTTT.

This clone has just one count. The genes are TRBV9 and TRBJ1-6; 7 bases are a match to TRBD1. Germline V gene data show CDR1 as SGDLS and CDR2 as YYNGEE. V lost 4 bases and J lost 7; bases outside the gene matches: 8. The CDR3 loop spans 15 amino acids. CDR3 DNA: TGTGCCAGCAGCACCCTAACAGGGGAAAATTCACCCCTCCACTTT. Translating gives CASSTLTGENSPLHF.

This rearrangement joins TRBV19 to TRBJ2-3; TRBD1 matches 8 bases. The length of the CDR3 is 17 residues. Germline trimming cut 5 bases from V and 8 bases from J; bases unmatched to any gene: 18. Germline V lookup: CDR1 LNHDA, CDR2 SQIVND (reference sequence). The DNA of the CDR3 is TGTGCCAGTAGTCCTCACGACCCGCGCGACAGGGGAGGTACGCAGTATTTT. Translation: CASSPHDPRDRGGTQYF.

This chain connects TRBV5-1 to TRBJ2-6, with D possibly matching TRBD1 (5 bases). Germline CDR1 and CDR2: SGHRS and YFSETQ. This CDR3 contains 17 residues. V lost 4 bases and J 0 bases, leaving 14 bases between the germline ends. CDR3 residues: CASSPGHISSGANVLTF. The CDR3 nucleotides are TGCGCCAGCAGCCCTGGACATATTTCCTCTGGGGCCAACGTCCTGACTTTC.

This rearrangement joins TRBV11-2 to TRBJ2-3, with a weak D call TRBD1 (5 bases). This CDR3 has 16 amino acids. Trimming removed 3 bases from V and 0 bases from J, with 13 bases in between. Germline V gene sequence: CDR1 SGHAT, CDR2 FQNNGV. The chain's CDR3 is CASSFSPDTSTDTQYF. The DNA of the CDR3 is TGTGCCAGCAGCTTTTCCCCGGACACTAGCACAGATACGCAGTATTTT.